This T cell receptor beta chain came from a study of cytomegalovirus exposure and HLA in healthy donors. Both 60 Vbeta primers and 13 Jbeta primers went into the PCR. Clones were read by immunoSEQ multiplex PCR, and TCRdb kept only the in-frame ones, dropping some. In the table there are 110,000 to 150,000 clones, roughly 77% of which are singletons. This clone appeared a single time. Its antigen is unknown. The study's findings and limits: Later, an analysis found that common viral pathogens appeared to be linked with several of the most significant clusters. Cytomegalovirus-associated TCR beta chains were listed, numbering some 180.

V lost 0 bases, J lost 9 bases, and 10 bases lay in between. Germline V gene data show CDR1 as SGDLS and CDR2 as YYNGEE. The CDR3 runs 13 residues. This chain connects TRBV9 to TRBJ2-1, with D possibly being TRBD1 (5 bases). Input material: PBMCs. This clonotype was obtained from a female donor in good health and CMV-seronegative. The chain's CDR3 is CASSVEGHSEQFF. In DNA form, the CDR3 reads TGTGCCAGCAGCGTAGAGGGGCACAGTGAGCAGTTCTTC.